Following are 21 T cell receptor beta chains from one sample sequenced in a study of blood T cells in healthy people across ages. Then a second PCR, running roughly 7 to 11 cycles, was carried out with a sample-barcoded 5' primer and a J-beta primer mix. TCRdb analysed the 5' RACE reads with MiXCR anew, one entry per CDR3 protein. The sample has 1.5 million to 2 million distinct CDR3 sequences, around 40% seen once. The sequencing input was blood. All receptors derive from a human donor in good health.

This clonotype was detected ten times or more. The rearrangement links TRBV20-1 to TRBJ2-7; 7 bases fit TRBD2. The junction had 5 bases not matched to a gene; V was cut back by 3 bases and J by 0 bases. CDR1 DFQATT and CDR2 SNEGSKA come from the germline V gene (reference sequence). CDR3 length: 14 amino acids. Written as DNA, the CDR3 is TGCAGTGCTAGTCTTACTAGCGCCTCCTACGAGCAGTACTTC. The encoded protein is CSASLTSASYEQYF.

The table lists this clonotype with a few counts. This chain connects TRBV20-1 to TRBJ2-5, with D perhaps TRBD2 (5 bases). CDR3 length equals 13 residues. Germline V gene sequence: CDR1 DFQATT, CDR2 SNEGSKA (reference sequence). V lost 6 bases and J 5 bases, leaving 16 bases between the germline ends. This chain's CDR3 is CSAHRTAEETQYF. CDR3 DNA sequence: TGCAGTGCCCACCGTACAGCGGAGGAGACCCAGTACTTC.

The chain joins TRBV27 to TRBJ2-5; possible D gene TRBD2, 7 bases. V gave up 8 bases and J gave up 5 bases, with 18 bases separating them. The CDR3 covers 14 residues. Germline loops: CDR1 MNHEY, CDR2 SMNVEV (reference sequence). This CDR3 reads CASGRGGPWETQYF. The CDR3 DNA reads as TGTGCCAGCGGAAGGGGGGGCCCCTGGGAGACCCAGTACTTC.

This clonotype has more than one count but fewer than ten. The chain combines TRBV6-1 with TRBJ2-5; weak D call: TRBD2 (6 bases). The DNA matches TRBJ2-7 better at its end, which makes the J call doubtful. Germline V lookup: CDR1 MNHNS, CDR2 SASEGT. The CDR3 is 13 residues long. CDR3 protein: CASISGLRYEQYF. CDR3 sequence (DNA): TGTGCCAGCATTTCGGGACTCCGCTACGAGCAGTACTTC.

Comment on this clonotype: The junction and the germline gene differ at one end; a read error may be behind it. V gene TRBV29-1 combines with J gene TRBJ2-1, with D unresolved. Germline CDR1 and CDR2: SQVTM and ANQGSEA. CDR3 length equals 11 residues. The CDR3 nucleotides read TGCGGCGTTGGCCAGTGGAATGAGCAGTTCTTC. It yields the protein CGVGQWNEQFF.

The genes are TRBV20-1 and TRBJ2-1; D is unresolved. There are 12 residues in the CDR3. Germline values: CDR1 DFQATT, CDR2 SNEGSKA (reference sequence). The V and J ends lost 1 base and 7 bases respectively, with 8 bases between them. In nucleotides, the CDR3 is TGCAGTGCTAGAGGCCACAGTAATGAGCAGTTCTTC. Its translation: CSARGHSNEQFF.

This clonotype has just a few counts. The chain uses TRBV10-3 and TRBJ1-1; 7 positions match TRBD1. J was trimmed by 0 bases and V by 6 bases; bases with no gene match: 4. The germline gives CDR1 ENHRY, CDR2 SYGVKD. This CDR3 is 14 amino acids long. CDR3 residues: CAIRPTGVNTEAFF. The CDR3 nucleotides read TGTGCCATCAGACCAACAGGGGTGAACACTGAAGCTTTCTTT.

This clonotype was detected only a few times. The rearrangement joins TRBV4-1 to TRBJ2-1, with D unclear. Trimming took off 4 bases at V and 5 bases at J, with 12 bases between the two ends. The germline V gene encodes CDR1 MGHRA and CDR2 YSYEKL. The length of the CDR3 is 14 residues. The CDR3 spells CASSLGLHHNEQFF. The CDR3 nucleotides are TGCGCCAGCAGCCTCGGGCTTCATCACAATGAGCAGTTCTTC.

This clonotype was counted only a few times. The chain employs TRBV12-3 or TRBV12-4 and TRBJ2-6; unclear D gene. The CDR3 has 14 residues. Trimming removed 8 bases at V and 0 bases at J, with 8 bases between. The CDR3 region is CASYKLSGANVLTF. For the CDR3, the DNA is TGTGCCAGCTACAAGCTCTCTGGGGCCAACGTCCTGACTTTC.

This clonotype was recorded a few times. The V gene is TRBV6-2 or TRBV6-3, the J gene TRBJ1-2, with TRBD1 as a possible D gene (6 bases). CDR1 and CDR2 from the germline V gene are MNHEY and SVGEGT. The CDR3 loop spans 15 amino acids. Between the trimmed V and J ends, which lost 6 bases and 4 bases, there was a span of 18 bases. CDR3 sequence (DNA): TGTGCCAGCAGGTACAACTTGGGGACAACCTATGGCTACACCTTC. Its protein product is CASRYNLGTTYGYTF.

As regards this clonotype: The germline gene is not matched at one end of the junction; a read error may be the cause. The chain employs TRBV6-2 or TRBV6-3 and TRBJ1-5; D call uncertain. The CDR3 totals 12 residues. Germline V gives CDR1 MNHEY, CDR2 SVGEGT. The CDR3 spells CASSYGLQLQHF. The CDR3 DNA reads TGTGCCAGCAGTTATGGGTTACAGCTCCAGCATTTT.

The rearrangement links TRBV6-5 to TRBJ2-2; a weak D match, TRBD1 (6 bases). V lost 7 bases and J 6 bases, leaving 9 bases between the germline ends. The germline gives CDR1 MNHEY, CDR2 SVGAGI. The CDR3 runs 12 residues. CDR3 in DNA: TGTGCCAGCAAGAGGGGGTCCGGGGAGCTGTTTTTT. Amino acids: CASKRGSGELFF.

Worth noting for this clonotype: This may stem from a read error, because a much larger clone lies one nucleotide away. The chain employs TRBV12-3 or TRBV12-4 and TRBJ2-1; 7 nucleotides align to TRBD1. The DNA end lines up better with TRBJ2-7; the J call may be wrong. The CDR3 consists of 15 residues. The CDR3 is CASSPGQISYNEQYF. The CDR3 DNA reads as TGTGCCAGCAGCCCGGGACAGATTTCCTACAATGAGCAGTACTTC.

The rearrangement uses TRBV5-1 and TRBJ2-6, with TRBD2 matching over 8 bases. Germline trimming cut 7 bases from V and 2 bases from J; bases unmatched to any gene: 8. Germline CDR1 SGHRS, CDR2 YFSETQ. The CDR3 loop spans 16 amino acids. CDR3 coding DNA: TGCGCCAGCTCCAGAGTCGGGGGGGCTGGGGCCAACGTCCTGACTTTC. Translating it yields CASSRVGGAGANVLTF.

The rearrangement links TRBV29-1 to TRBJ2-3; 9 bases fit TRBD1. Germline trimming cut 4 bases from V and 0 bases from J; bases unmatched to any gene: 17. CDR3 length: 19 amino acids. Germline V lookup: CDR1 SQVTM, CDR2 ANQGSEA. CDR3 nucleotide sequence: TGCAGCGTTGCCCGGTTTGGGACAGGGCAACTATCTAGCACAGATACGCAGTATTTT. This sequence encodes CSVARFGTGQLSSTDTQYF.

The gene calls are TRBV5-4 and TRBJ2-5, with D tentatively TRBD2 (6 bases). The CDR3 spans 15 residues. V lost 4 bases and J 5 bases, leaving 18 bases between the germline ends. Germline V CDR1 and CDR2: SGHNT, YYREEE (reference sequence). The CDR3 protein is CASSLRDVAVETQYF. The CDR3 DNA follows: TGTGCCAGCAGCCTGCGGGACGTCGCCGTCGAGACCCAGTACTTC.

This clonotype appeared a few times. The CDR3 DNA reads as TGTGCCAGCAGCCAACATCCCGGGACAGGGTTTGGGCGAAACGAAAAACTGTTTTTT. Amino acid sequence: CASSQHPGTGFGRNEKLFF. This chain links TRBV4-2 with TRBJ1-4; TRBD1 aligns across 9 bases. With V trimmed by 2 bases and J by 8 bases, 18 bases remained unmatched. The CDR3 contains 19 residues. CDR1 and CDR2 from the germline V gene are LGHNA and YNFKEQ.

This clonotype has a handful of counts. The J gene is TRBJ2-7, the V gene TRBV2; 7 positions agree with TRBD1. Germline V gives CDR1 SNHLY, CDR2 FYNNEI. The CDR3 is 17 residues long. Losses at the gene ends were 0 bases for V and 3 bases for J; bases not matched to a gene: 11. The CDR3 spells CASSEAGSDREFYEQYF. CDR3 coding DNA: TGTGCCAGCAGTGAAGCAGGCTCCGACAGGGAATTCTACGAGCAGTACTTC. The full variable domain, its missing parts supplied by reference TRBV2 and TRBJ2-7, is EPEVTQTPSHQVTQMGQEVILRCVPISNHLYFYWYRQILGQKVEFLVSFYNNEISEKSEIFDDQFSVERPDGSNFTLKIRSTKLEDSAMYFCASSEAGSDREFYEQYFGPGTRLTVT.

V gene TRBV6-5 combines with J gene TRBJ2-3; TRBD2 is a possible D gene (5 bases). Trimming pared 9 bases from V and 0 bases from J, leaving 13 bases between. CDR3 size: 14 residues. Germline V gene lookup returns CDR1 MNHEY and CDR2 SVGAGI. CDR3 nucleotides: TGTGCCAGTAGCGTGATACTTAGCACAGATACGCAGTATTTT. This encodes CASSVILSTDTQYF.

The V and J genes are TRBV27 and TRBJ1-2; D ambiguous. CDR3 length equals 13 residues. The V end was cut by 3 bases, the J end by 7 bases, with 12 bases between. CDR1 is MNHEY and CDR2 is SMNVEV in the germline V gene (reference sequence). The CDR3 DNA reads TGTGCCAGCAGTTTGTCCGTAGAAAGTGGCTACACCTTC. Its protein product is CASSLSVESGYTF.

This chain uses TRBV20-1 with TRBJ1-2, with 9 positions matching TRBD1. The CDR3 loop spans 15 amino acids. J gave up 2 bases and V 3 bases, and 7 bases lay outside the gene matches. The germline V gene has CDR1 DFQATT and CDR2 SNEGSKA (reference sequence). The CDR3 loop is CSASPPGTGNYGYTF. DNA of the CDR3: TGCAGTGCTAGCCCCCCCGGGACAGGGAACTATGGCTACACCTTC.